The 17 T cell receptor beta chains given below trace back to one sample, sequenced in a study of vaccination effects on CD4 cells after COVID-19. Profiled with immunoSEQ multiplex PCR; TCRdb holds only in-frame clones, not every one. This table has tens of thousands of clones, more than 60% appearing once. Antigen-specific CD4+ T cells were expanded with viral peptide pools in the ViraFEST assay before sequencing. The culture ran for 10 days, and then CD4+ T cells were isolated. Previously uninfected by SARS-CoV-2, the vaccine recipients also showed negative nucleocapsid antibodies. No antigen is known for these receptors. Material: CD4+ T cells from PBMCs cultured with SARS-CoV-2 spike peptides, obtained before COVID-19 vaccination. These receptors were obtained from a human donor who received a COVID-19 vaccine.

The CDR3 DNA sequence: TGTGCCAGCAGCTTCGGGGTAGCCAAAAACATTCAGTACTTC. Its protein product is CASSFGVAKNIQYF. The chain recombines TRBV7-2 with TRBJ2-4, with a tentative D call TRBD2 (5 bases). The germline CDR1 and CDR2 sequences are SGHTA and FQGNSA. The CDR3 consists of 14 residues. V lost 3 bases and J 0 bases, leaving 6 bases between the germline ends.

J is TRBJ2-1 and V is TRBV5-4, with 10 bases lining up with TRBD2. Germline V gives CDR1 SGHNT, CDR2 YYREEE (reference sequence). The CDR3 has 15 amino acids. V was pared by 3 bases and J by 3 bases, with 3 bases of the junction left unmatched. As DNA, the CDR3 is TGTGCCAGCAGCTACGGGACTAGCGACTACAATGAGCAGTTCTTC. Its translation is CASSYGTSDYNEQFF. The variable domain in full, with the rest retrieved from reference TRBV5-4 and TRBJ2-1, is ETGVTQSPTHLIKTRGQQVTLRCSSQSGHNTVSWYQQALGQGPQFIFQYYREEENGRGNFPPRFSGLQFPNYSSELNVNALELDDSALYLCASSYGTSDYNEQFFGPGTRLTVL.

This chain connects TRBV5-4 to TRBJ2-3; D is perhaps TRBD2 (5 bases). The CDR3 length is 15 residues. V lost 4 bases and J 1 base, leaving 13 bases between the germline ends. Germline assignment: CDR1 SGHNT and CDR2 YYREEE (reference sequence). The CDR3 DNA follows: TGTGCCAGCAGCGGATCGGACTTGGGCACAGATACGCAGTATTTT. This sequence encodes CASSGSDLGTDTQYF.

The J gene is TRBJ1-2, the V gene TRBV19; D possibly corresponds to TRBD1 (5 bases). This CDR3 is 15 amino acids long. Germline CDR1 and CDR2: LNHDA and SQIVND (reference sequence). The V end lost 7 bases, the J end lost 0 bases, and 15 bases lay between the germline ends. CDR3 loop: CASTPGREANYGYTF. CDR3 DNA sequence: TGTGCCAGTACCCCGGGCAGGGAAGCTAACTATGGCTACACCTTC.

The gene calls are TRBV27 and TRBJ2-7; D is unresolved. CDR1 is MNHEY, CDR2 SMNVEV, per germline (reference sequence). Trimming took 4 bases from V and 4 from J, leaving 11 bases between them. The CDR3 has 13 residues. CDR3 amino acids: CASSSSPAYEQYF. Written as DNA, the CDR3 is TGTGCCAGCAGTTCTAGTCCGGCGTACGAGCAGTACTTC.

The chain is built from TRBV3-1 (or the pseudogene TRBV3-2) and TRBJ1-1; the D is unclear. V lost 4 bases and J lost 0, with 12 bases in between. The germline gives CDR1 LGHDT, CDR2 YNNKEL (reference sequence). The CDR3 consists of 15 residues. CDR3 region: CASSRSAHMNTEAFF. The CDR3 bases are TGTGCCAGCAGCCGGTCGGCGCACATGAACACTGAAGCTTTCTTT.

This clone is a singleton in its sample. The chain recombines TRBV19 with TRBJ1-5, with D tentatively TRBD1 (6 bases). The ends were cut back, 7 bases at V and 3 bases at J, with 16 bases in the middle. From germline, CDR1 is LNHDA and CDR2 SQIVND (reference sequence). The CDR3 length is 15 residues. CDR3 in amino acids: CASTPSRGPNQPQHF. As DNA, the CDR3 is TGTGCCAGTACCCCATCCAGGGGCCCCAATCAGCCCCAGCATTTT.

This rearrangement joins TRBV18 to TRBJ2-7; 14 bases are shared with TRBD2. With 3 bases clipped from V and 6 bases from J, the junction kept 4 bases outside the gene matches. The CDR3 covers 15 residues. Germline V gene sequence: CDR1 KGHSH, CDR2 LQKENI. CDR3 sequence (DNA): TGTGCCAGCTCACCGACTAGCGGGAGGGCGTTCGAGCAGTACTTC. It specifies CASSPTSGRAFEQYF.

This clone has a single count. The CDR3 spells CASQYRAVVSTDTQYF. The CDR3 DNA is TGTGCCAGCCAATACAGGGCAGTTGTTAGCACAGATACGCAGTATTTT. V gene TRBV27 combines with J gene TRBJ2-3; D may be TRBD1 (6 bases). This CDR3 spans 16 amino acids. The germline V and J ends were trimmed by 8 bases and 0 bases, with 18 bases remaining between them. The germline V gene has CDR1 MNHEY and CDR2 SMNVEV (reference sequence).

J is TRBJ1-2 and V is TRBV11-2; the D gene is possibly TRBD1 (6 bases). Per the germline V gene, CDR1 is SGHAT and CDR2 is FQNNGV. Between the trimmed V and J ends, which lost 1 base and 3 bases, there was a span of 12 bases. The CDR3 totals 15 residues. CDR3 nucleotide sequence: TGTGCCAGCAGCTTAGTACCAGGGGAGGACTATGGCTACACCTTC. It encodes CASSLVPGEDYGYTF.

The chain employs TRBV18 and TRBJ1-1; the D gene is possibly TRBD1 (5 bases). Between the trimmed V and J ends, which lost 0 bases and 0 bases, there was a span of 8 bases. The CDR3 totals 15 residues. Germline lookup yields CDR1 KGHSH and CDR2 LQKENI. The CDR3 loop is CASSPPGTLNTEAFF. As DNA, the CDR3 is TGTGCCAGCTCACCACCAGGGACCCTGAACACTGAAGCTTTCTTT. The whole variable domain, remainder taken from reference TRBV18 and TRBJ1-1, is NAGVMQNPRHLVRRRGQEARLRCSPMKGHSHVYWYRQLPEEGLKFMVYLQKENIIDESGMPKERFSAEFPKEGPSILRIQQVVRGDSAAYFCASSPPGTLNTEAFFGQGTRLTVV.

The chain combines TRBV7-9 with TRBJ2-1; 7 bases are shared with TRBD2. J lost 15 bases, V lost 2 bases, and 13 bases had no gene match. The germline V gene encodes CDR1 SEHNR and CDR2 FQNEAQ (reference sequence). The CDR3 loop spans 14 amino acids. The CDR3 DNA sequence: TGTGCCAGCAGCTTATTAGCGGCGGGGGTCGGAGGGTTCTTC. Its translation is CASSLLAAGVGGFF.

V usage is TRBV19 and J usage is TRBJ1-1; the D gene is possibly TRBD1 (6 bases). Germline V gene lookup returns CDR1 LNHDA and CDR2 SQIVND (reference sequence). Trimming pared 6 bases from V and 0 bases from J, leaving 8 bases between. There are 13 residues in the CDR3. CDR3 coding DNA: TGTGCCAGTAGGGGGGGCCTGAACACTGAAGCTTTCTTT. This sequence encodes CASRGGLNTEAFF.

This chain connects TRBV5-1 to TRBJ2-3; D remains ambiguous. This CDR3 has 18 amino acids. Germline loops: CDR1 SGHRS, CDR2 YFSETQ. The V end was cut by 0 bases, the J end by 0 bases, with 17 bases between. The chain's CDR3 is CASSLASTIQPSTDTQYF. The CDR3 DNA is TGCGCCAGCAGCTTGGCCAGCACGATCCAACCTAGCACAGATACGCAGTATTTT. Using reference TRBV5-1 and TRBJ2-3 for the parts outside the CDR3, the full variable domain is KAGVTQTPRYLIKTRGQQVTLSCSPISGHRSVSWYQQTPGQGLQFLFEYFSETQRNKGNFPGRFSGRQFSNSRSEMNVSTLELGDSALYLCASSLASTIQPSTDTQYFGPGTRLTVL.

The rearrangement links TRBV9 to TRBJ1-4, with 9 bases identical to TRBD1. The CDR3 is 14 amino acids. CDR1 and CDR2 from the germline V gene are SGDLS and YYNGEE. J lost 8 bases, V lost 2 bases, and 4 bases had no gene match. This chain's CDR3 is CASSVGQGGEKLFF. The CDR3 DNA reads TGTGCCAGCAGCGTGGGACAGGGTGGGGAAAAACTGTTTTTT.

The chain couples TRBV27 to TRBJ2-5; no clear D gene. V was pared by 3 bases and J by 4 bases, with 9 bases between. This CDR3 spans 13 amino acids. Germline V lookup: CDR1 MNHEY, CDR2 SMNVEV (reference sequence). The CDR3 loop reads CASSFSGRETQYF. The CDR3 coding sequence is TGTGCCAGCAGTTTCTCCGGGCGAGAGACCCAGTACTTC.

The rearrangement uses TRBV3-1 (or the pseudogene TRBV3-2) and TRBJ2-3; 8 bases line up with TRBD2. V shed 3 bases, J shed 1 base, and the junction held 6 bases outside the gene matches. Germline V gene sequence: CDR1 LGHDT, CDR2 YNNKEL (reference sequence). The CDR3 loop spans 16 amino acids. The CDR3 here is CASSQGPAGGTDTQYF. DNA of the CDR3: TGTGCCAGCAGCCAGGGCCCAGCGGGGGGCACAGATACGCAGTATTTT.